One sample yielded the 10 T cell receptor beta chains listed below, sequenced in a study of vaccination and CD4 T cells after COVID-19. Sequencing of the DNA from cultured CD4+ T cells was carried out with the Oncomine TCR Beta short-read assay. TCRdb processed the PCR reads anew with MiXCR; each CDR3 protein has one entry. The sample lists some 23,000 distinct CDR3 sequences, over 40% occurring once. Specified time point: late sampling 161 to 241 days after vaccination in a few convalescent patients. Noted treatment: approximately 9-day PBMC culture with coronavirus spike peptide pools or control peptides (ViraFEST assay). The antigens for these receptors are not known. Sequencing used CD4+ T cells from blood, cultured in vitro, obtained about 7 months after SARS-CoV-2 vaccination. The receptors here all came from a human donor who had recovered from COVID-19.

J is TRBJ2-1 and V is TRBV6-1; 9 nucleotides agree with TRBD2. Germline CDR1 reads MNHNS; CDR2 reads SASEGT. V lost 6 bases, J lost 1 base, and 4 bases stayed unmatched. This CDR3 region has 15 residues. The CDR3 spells CASRASGASYNEQFF. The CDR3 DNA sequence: TGTGCCAGCAGAGCTAGCGGGGCATCCTACAATGAGCAGTTCTTC.

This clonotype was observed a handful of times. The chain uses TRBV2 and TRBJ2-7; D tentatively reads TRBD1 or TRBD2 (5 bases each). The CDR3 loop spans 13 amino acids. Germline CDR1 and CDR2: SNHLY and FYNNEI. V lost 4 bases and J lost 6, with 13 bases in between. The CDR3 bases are TGTGCCAGCAGTGCCCAGTCAGGGACCGAGCAGTACTTC. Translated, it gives CASSAQSGTEQYF.

CDR3: CATSDSGSGITDTQYF. Written as DNA, the CDR3 is TGTGCCACCAGTGATTCGGGTAGCGGAATTACAGATACGCAGTATTTT. This chain connects TRBV24-1 to TRBJ2-3, with D possibly TRBD2 on 6 matching bases. The CDR3 covers 16 residues. Germline V gives CDR1 KGHDR, CDR2 SFDVKD. V lost 2 bases to trimming and J lost 3 bases, with 14 bases between them.

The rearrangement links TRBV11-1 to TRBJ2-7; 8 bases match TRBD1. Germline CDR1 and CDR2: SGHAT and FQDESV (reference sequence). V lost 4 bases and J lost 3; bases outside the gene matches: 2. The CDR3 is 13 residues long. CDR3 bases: TGTGCCAGCAGCTCAGACAGGGGCTACGAGCAGTACTTC. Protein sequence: CASSSDRGYEQYF.

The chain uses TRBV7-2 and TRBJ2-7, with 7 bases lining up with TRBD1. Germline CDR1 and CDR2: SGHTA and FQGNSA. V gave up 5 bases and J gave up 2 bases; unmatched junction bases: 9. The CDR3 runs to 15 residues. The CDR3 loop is CASSPDRYLTYEQYF. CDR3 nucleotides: TGTGCCAGCAGCCCGGACAGGTACCTAACCTACGAGCAGTACTTC.

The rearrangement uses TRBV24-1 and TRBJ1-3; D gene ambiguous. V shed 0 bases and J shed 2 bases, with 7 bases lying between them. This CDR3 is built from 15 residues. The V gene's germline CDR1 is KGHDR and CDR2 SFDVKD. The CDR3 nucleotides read TGTGCCACCAGTGATTTGTGGCGGCCTGGAAACACCATATATTTT. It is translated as CATSDLWRPGNTIYF.

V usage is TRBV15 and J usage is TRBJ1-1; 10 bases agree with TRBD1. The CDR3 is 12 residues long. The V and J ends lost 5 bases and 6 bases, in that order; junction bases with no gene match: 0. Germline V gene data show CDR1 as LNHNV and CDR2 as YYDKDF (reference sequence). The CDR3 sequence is CATSGTGAEAFF. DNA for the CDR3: TGTGCCACCAGCGGGACAGGGGCTGAAGCTTTCTTT. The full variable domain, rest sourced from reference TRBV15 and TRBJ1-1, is DAMVIQNPRYQVTQFGKPVTLSCSQTLNHNVMYWYQQKSSQAPKLLFHYYDKDFNNEADTPDNFQSRRPNTSFCFLDIRSPGLGDTAMYLCATSGTGAEAFFGQGTRLTVV.

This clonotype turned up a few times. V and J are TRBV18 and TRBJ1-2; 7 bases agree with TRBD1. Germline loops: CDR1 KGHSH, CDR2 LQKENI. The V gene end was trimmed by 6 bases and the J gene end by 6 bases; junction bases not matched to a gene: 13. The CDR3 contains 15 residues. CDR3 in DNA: TGTGCCAGCTCTCTAAACCCACAGGGGAGGGATGGCTACACCTTC. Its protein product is CASSLNPQGRDGYTF.

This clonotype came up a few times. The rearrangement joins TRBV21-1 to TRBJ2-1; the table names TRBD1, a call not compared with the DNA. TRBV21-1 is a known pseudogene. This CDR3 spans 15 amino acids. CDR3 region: CASCIQGRYTGEQFF. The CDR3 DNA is TGTGCCAGCTGCATACAGGGGCGCTATACAGGGGAGCAGTTCTTC.

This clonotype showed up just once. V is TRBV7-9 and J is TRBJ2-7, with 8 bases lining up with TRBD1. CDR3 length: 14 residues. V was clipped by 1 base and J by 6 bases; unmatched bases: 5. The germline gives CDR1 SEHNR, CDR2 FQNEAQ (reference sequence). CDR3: CASSLEWTGSEQYF. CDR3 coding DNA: TGTGCCAGCAGCTTAGAATGGACAGGGAGCGAGCAGTACTTC.